This TCR beta chain stems from a study of T-cell memory formation after mild COVID-19. Turning to the study itself: Clusters were largely donor specific.

TCRdb used MiXCR to reprocess the 5' RACE reads, holding one entry per CDR3 protein. The sample contains about 270,000 distinct CDR3 sequences, 15% to 20% of which appear only once. Study findings and constraints: Contracting clones, day 15 to 85, had balanced CD4/CD8, and later expanders favored CD4+.

Looked up from germline, CDR1 is DFQATT and CDR2 is SNEGSKA (reference sequence). Trimming shortened V by 1 base and J by 2 bases, and 11 bases separated the two germline ends. This CDR3 region has 14 residues. As regards this clonotype: Its antigen is as yet unknown.

This sequence originates from a man younger than 35 who had mild COVID-19 (a few samples of this study predate the infection). Cell type and time point are not known. This sequence joins TRBV20-1 and TRBJ2-5; the D is unclear. Material: PBMCs or a T cell subset sorted from them (not recorded which). The CDR3 region is CSARAGQIQETQYF. The CDR3 DNA is TGCAGTGCTAGAGCTGGCCAGATACAAGAGACCCAGTACTTC.